Shown below are 25 T cell receptor beta chains from a single sample sequenced in a study of blood T cell repertoires in COVID-19. Method: immunoSEQ multiplex PCR; TCRdb's copy keeps in-frame clones and lacks some. There are some 200,000 clones in the sample; about 90% occur only once, and 2% to 3% lies in the top ten. Material: peripheral blood. The receptors were sampled from a man between 40 and 49 years old with active or convalescent COVID-19.

This clone has just a few counts. This CDR3 is CASRIDRGWSEKLFF. The CDR3 DNA reads TGTGCCAGTCGAATAGACAGGGGTTGGAGCGAAAAACTGTTTTTT. The chain links TRBV6-6 to TRBJ1-4; 8 nucleotides align to TRBD1. The CDR3 length is 15 residues. The germline V gene has CDR1 MNHNY and CDR2 SVGAGI (reference sequence). J gave up 8 bases and V 9 bases, and 14 bases lay outside the gene matches.

This clone has only one observation. The chain carries TRBV7-9 and TRBJ2-7; 7 bases are shared with TRBD1. V lost 5 bases and J lost 0; bases outside the gene matches: 10. Per germline, CDR1 SEHNR and CDR2 FQNEAQ (reference sequence). This CDR3 spans 16 amino acids. The CDR3 DNA sequence: TGTGCCAGCAGCCCTCGGACAGGTTCGAGCTCCTACGAGCAGTACTTC. This encodes CASSPRTGSSSYEQYF.

This rearrangement joins TRBV3-1 (or the pseudogene TRBV3-2) to TRBJ1-2; D possibly corresponds to TRBD1 (5 bases). The germline gives CDR1 LGHDT, CDR2 YNNKEL (reference sequence). Trimming took 0 bases from V and 2 from J, leaving 13 bases between them. The CDR3 contains 16 residues. CDR3 in DNA: TGTGCCAGCAGCCAAGATGGGAGCGGGGCGAACTATGGCTACACCTTC. Amino acid sequence: CASSQDGSGANYGYTF.

This clone came up once. The J gene is TRBJ2-7, the V gene TRBV5-6; TRBD2 matches at 7 bases. The CDR3 extends over 13 amino acids. From germline, CDR1 is SGHDT and CDR2 YYEEEE. The V and J ends lost 4 bases and 2 bases, in that order; junction bases with no gene match: 3. The CDR3: CASSLGTTYEQYF. The DNA of the CDR3 is TGTGCCAGCAGCCTAGGGACTACCTACGAGCAGTACTTC. Supplemented by reference TRBV5-6 and TRBJ2-7, the full variable domain reads DAGVTQSPTHLIKTRGQQVTLRCSPKSGHDTVSWYQQALGQGPQFIFQYYEEEERQRGNFPDRFSGHQFPNYSSELNVNALLLGDSALYLCASSLGTTYEQYFGPGTRLTVT.

CDR3 protein: CSVEKGGAGTKNIQYF. The CDR3 nucleotides read TGCAGCGTGGAAAAAGGGGGCGCGGGAACCAAAAACATTCAGTACTTC. The chain uses TRBV29-1 and TRBJ2-4; D is possibly TRBD1 (7 bases). The germline V and J ends were trimmed by 6 bases and 2 bases, with 20 bases remaining between them. From germline, CDR1 is SQVTM and CDR2 ANQGSEA. There are 16 residues in the CDR3.

This clone was seen once. V usage is TRBV28 and J usage is TRBJ1-3; D gene uncertain. Trimming removed 3 bases at V and 3 bases at J, with 9 bases between. CDR1 and CDR2 (germline): MDHEN, SYDVKM. The CDR3 length is 14 residues. The CDR3 sequence: CASSLGSFGNTIYF. The CDR3, as DNA: TGTGCCAGCAGTTTGGGCAGCTTTGGAAACACCATATATTTT.

The gene calls are TRBV5-6 and TRBJ2-7; 8 bases fit TRBD2. CDR1 is SGHDT, CDR2 YYEEEE, per germline. This CDR3 comprises 15 residues. Losses at the gene ends were 0 bases for V and 5 bases for J; bases not matched to a gene: 7. Written as DNA, the CDR3 is TGTGCCAGCAGCTTGGCCGGGGGGGGCCTGAACGAGCAGTACTTC. This gives the protein CASSLAGGGLNEQYF.

Here the CDR3 DNA reads TGTGCCAGCAGCACGGACACCACCTACGAGCAGTACTTC. It encodes CASSTDTTYEQYF. J is TRBJ2-7 and V is TRBV7-9; D is possibly TRBD1 (5 bases). V lost 5 bases and J 2 bases, leaving 10 bases between the germline ends. This CDR3 has 13 residues. CDR1 and CDR2 from the germline V gene are SEHNR and FQNEAQ (reference sequence).

The CDR3 DNA is TGTGCCAGCAGCCAAGATCTCACCAGGGGAATTGACATTCAGTACTTC. This codes for CASSQDLTRGIDIQYF. This rearrangement joins TRBV3-1 (or the pseudogene TRBV3-2) to TRBJ2-4; D possibly corresponds to TRBD1 (6 bases). Trimming shortened V by 0 bases and J by 8 bases, and 17 bases separated the two germline ends. CDR3 length: 16 amino acids. From germline, CDR1 is LGHDT and CDR2 YNNKEL (reference sequence).

The chain uses TRBV10-3 and TRBJ1-1, with 7 bases aligning to TRBD1. CDR3 size: 15 residues. The germline CDR1 and CDR2 sequences are ENHRY and SYGVKD. The V segment lost 8 bases and the J segment 1 base; nucleotides outside the gene matches: 10. The CDR3 sequence: CAIGLGTASNTEAFF. In nucleotides, the CDR3 is TGTGCCATCGGGCTGGGGACAGCTTCGAACACTGAAGCTTTCTTT.

The J gene is TRBJ2-5, the V gene TRBV7-9, with no clear D. CDR1 is SEHNR, CDR2 FQNEAQ, per germline (reference sequence). Trimming cost V 7 bases and J 1 base, with 13 bases left between them. The length of the CDR3 is 14 residues. The chain's CDR3 is CASTAATSQETQYF. CDR3 nucleotide sequence: TGTGCCAGCACGGCGGCTACCTCCCAAGAGACCCAGTACTTC.

The chain employs TRBV4-1 and TRBJ2-3, with D possibly TRBD2 on 5 matching bases. Germline loops: CDR1 MGHRA, CDR2 YSYEKL. The ends were cut back, 0 bases at V and 0 bases at J, with 10 bases in the middle. The CDR3 is 16 residues long. The CDR3 DNA is TGCGCCAGCAGCCAAGATCGGCGGACTAGCACAGATACGCAGTATTTT. As protein: CASSQDRRTSTDTQYF.

As regards this clone: Other DNA sequences from this sample encode an identical CDR3 as well. Here the CDR3 reads CATSTRENTEAFF. The CDR3 DNA is TGTGCCACCAGCACCCGGGAGAACACTGAAGCTTTCTTT. The chain combines TRBV15 with TRBJ1-1; D ambiguous. V was clipped by 4 bases and J by 1 base, with 7 bases between them. The germline gives CDR1 LNHNV, CDR2 YYDKDF (reference sequence). This CDR3 spans 13 amino acids.

J is TRBJ1-2 and V is TRBV29-1, with TRBD1 matching over 7 bases. This CDR3 is 15 amino acids long. Germline values: CDR1 SQVTM, CDR2 ANQGSEA. The junction had 13 bases not matched to a gene; V was cut back by 2 bases and J by 7 bases. Here the CDR3 reads CSVESPDRVKGGYTF. The CDR3 bases are TGCAGCGTTGAATCACCTGACAGGGTTAAGGGTGGCTACACCTTC. The full variable domain, with the rest looked up from reference TRBV29-1 and TRBJ1-2, is SAVISQKPSRDICQRGTSLTIQCQVDSQVTMMFWYRQQPGQSLTLIATANQGSEATYESGFVIDKFPISRPNLTFSTLTVSNMSPEDSSIYLCSVESPDRVKGGYTFGSGTRLTVV.

This chain links TRBV6-2 or TRBV6-3 with TRBJ2-1; 8 bases match TRBD1. CDR3 length equals 15 residues. The trim removed 5 bases at V and 4 bases at J, leaving 7 bases unmatched. Germline values: CDR1 MNHEY, CDR2 SVGEGT. This CDR3 is CASSPRDRPYNEQFF. CDR3 in DNA: TGTGCCAGCAGTCCCCGGGACAGGCCTTACAATGAGCAGTTCTTC.

This chain connects TRBV7-2 to TRBJ2-1, with 8 bases identical to TRBD2. Looked up from germline, CDR1 is SGHTA and CDR2 is FQGNSA. The CDR3 consists of 16 residues. V dropped 4 bases and J dropped 3; count of bases not matched to a gene: 8. Written as DNA, the CDR3 is TGTGCCAGCAGCTCGACGCGGGGGGTCGTCTACAATGAGCAGTTCTTC. The encoded protein is CASSSTRGVVYNEQFF.

With respect to this clone: At one end the junction does not follow the germline gene, possibly because of a read error. This sequence joins TRBV29-1 and TRBJ1-2; possibly TRBD1 for D (6 bases). This CDR3 contains 13 residues. From germline, CDR1 is SQVTM and CDR2 ANQGSEA. CDR3 DNA: TGCAGCGTTGAAGAAGCAGGGGTCTATCGCTACACCTTC. Protein sequence: CSVEEAGVYRYTF.

CDR3 nucleotide sequence: TGTGCCAGCAGCCAAGGGGGACTTAGCAATCAGCCCCAGCATTTT. Amino acids: CASSQGGLSNQPQHF. The V and J genes are TRBV3-1 (or the pseudogene TRBV3-2) and TRBJ1-5, with D possibly matching TRBD1 (5 bases). CDR3 length equals 15 residues. Per germline, CDR1 LGHDT and CDR2 YNNKEL (reference sequence). The V end was cut by 1 base, the J end by 0 bases, with 7 bases between.

In its sample, this clone was seen a few times. The V and J genes are TRBV27 and TRBJ1-3, with TRBD1 identical over 8 bases. The trim removed 5 bases at V and 1 base at J, leaving 16 bases unmatched. Germline CDR1 reads MNHEY; CDR2 reads SMNVEV (reference sequence). The CDR3 has 19 amino acids. The CDR3 loop reads CASSTRRPDRDGSGNTIYF. The CDR3 nucleotides read TGTGCCAGCAGTACACGCAGACCGGACAGGGATGGATCTGGAAACACCATATATTTT.

J is TRBJ1-5 and V is TRBV6-2 or TRBV6-3; no definite D call. This CDR3 is 14 amino acids long. Germline V gives CDR1 MNHEY, CDR2 SVGEGT. V lost 2 bases, J lost 0 bases, and 5 bases lay in between. The CDR3 loop reads CASSYEHSNQPQHF. CDR3 nucleotide sequence: TGTGCCAGCAGTTACGAGCATAGCAATCAGCCCCAGCATTTT.

This clone was detected a few times. The gene calls are TRBV4-2 and TRBJ1-4; D is ambiguous. This CDR3 region has 12 residues. The V gene's germline CDR1 is LGHNA and CDR2 YNFKEQ. Trimming cost V 5 bases and J 7 bases, with 8 bases left between them. CDR3 protein: CASSELSEKLFF. In DNA form, the CDR3 reads TGTGCCAGCAGCGAGTTGTCTGAAAAACTGTTTTTT.

The rearrangement links TRBV30 to TRBJ2-5; the match to TRBD2 covers 7 bases. V shed 3 bases, J shed 2 bases, and the junction held 0 bases outside the gene matches. This CDR3 has 12 amino acids. Looked up from germline, CDR1 is GTSNPN and CDR2 is SVGIG (reference sequence). CDR3 sequence: CAWSGGQETQYF. The CDR3, as DNA: TGTGCCTGGAGCGGGGGGCAAGAGACCCAGTACTTC. The whole variable domain, filled in from reference TRBV30 and TRBJ2-5, reads SQTIHQWPATLVQPVGSPLSLECTVEGTSNPNLYWYRQAAGRGLQLLFYSVGIGQISSEVPQNLSASRPQDRQFILSSKKLLLSDSGFYLCAWSGGQETQYFGPGTRLLVL.

The V call is TRBV3-1 (or the pseudogene TRBV3-2), the J call TRBJ2-5; 11 bases align to TRBD1. Germline CDR1 is LGHDT and CDR2 is YNNKEL (reference sequence). CDR3 length equals 18 residues. The V and J ends lost 3 bases and 5 bases, in that order; junction bases with no gene match: 14. The CDR3 DNA reads as TGTGCCAGCAGCCACGCGCGTTCGGCGGGACAGGGGGGGGAGACCCAGTACTTC. Translating gives CASSHARSAGQGGETQYF.

This chain joins TRBV2 and TRBJ1-2; the match to TRBD1 covers 7 bases. Germline lookup yields CDR1 SNHLY and CDR2 FYNNEI. V shed 7 bases and J 6 bases; nucleotides not matched to a gene: 8. There are 13 residues in the CDR3. The CDR3 protein is CASTGQAFDGYTF. CDR3 DNA: TGTGCCAGCACAGGACAGGCGTTCGATGGCTACACCTTC. The full variable domain, completed using reference TRBV2 and TRBJ1-2, is EPEVTQTPSHQVTQMGQEVILRCVPISNHLYFYWYRQILGQKVEFLVSFYNNEISEKSEIFDDQFSVERPDGSNFTLKIRSTKLEDSAMYFCASTGQAFDGYTFGSGTRLTVV.

This clone occurred once. This chain links TRBV4-2 with TRBJ1-1; D gene ambiguous. Germline V gene lookup returns CDR1 LGHNA and CDR2 YNFKEQ. This CDR3 comprises 14 residues. V dropped 2 bases and J dropped 0 bases, with 7 bases sitting between them. The CDR3 DNA reads as TGTGCCAGCAGCCAATCACAGATGAACACTGAAGCTTTCTTT. It specifies CASSQSQMNTEAFF.